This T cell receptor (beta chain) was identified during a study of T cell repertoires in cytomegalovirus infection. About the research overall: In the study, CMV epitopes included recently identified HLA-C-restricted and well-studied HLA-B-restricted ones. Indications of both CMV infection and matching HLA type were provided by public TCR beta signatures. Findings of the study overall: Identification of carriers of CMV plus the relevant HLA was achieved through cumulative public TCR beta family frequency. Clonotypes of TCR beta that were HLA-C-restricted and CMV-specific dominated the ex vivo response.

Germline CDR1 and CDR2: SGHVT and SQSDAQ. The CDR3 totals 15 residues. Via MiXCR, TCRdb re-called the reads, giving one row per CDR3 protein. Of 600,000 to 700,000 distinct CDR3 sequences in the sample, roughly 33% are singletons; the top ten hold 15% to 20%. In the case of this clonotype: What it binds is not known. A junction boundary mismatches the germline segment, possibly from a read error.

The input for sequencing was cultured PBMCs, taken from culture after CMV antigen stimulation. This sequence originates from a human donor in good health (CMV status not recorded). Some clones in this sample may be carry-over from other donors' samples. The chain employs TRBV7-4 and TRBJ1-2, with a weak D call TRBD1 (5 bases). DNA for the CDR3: TGTGCCAGCAGATTAGCGGGGAGGGGTGAAAATGGCTACACCTTC. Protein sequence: CASRLAGRGENGYTF.